This TCR beta chain is from a study of CXCR3-negative and CXCR3-positive naive CD8 T cells. Study conclusions and caveats: TRB CDR3 hydrophobicity was greater in CXCR3-positive naive cells than in CXCR3-negative naive cells. The study found comparably high diversity in both naive subsets and much lower diversity in memory CD8+ cells.

It was by 5' RACE with UMI labels that the TRB cDNA libraries were prepared. For each CDR3 protein, TCRdb gives one entry from its re-call of the 5' RACE reads, without DNA. Recorded for this sample: about 89,000 distinct CDR3 sequences. In the case of this clonotype: The antigen remains unidentified.

The CDR3 runs to 13 residues. The germline CDR1 and CDR2 sequences are GTSNPN and SVGIG (reference sequence). The receptor was derived from a human donor in good health. Some clones in this sample may be carry-over from other donors' samples. The rearrangement uses TRBV30 and TRBJ2-3; TCRdb returns TRBD1, unconfirmable since there is no DNA. The sample consisted of naive CXCR3+ CD8+ T cells from blood. As to subset: CD45RO-CCR7+CD27+CD95- naive CD8+ T cells expressing CXCR3 (TNR3+). CDR3: CAYRDRTTDTQYF.